Listed here are 27 T cell receptor beta chains from one sample, sequenced in a study of T cells in Graves' hyperthyroidism and ophthalmopathy. Authors of the study amplified TCR beta CDR3 regions from RNA transcripts. HTBI primers were the set used in a first-round RT-PCR of the TCR CDR3. TCRdb recomputed calls from the multiplex PCR reads with MiXCR, one row per CDR3 protein. The repertoire includes under 650,000 distinct CDR3 sequences, 16% of them detected once, and 3.5% to 4% sits in the top ten. The sequenced material came from blood. The receptors originated from a woman aged 25 to 45 with Graves' hyperthyroidism.

A single count supports this clonotype. This could be a read error, since a much larger clone is one nucleotide away. The J gene is TRBJ2-1, the V gene TRBV28; 10 bases line up with TRBD2. V was clipped by 4 bases and J by 9 bases; unmatched bases: 12. CDR1 is MDHEN, CDR2 SYDVKM, per germline. This CDR3 has 16 residues. CDR3 DNA sequence: TGTGCCAGCAGTTCAGTGGGACTAGCGCGTTTGGGTGAGCAGTTCTTC. This sequence encodes CASSSVGLARLGEQFF.

This clonotype was recorded at least ten times. V gene TRBV7-8 combines with J gene TRBJ2-1, with D maybe TRBD2 (6 bases). This CDR3 comprises 17 residues. From germline, CDR1 is SGHVS and CDR2 FQNEAQ. Between the trimmed V and J ends, which lost 4 bases and 4 bases, there was a span of 20 bases. The CDR3 nucleotides are TGTGCCAGCAGCTCCGTCCGGGGGAGGAGTCGGTACAATGAGCAGTTCTTC. It specifies CASSSVRGRSRYNEQFF.

To note about this clonotype: The CDR3 does not end in the conserved phenylalanine or tryptophan, so this is likely a read error. V and J are TRBV4-1 and TRBJ2-1, with 7 bases matching TRBD1. Germline V gives CDR1 MGHRA, CDR2 YSYEKL. This CDR3 has 15 amino acids. The CDR3: CASSPQGVRYNGQFI. The CDR3 nucleotides are TGCGCCAGCAGCCCTCAGGGGGTCAGGTACAATGGGCAGTTCATC.

The rearrangement joins TRBV2 to TRBJ1-4; 8 bases fit TRBD1. V lost 4 bases to trimming and J lost 8 bases; unmatched junction nucleotides: 6. The CDR3 sequence is 14 residues long. The germline CDR1 and CDR2 sequences are SNHLY and FYNNEI. The CDR3 loop is CASSVSRGREKLFF. In DNA form, the CDR3 reads TGTGCCAGCAGTGTTTCCAGGGGGCGAGAAAAACTGTTTTTT.

This clonotype was counted only a few times. The rearrangement links TRBV5-8 to TRBJ1-2, with D hard to call. Trimming pared 6 bases from V and 3 bases from J, leaving 9 bases between. The CDR3 spans 12 residues. Germline lookup yields CDR1 SGHTS and CDR2 YDEGEE. CDR3 protein: CASNQVHYGYTF. The CDR3 DNA reads TGTGCCAGCAACCAAGTCCACTATGGCTACACCTTC.

This clonotype was seen at least ten times. The J gene is TRBJ1-1, the V gene TRBV2; no definite D call. The CDR3 consists of 13 residues. V was shortened by 10 bases and J by 0 bases, with 12 bases between the two germline ends. Germline CDR1 is SNHLY and CDR2 is FYNNEI. CDR3 sequence: CATHPTVNTEAFF. CDR3 coding DNA: TGTGCCACCCATCCTACAGTGAACACTGAAGCTTTCTTT.

This clonotype was seen at least ten times. The chain carries TRBV27 and TRBJ1-1; no clear D. V lost 6 bases and J 4 bases, leaving 12 bases between the germline ends. Germline V gene lookup returns CDR1 MNHEY and CDR2 SMNVEV (reference sequence). CDR3 length: 13 amino acids. The CDR3 DNA follows: TGTGCCAGCAGCCCCCGACGGGGCACTGAAGCTTTCTTT. Its translation: CASSPRRGTEAFF.

The CDR3 DNA reads TGCAGTGCCCTACAGGACAGGGGCTTCAATCAGCCCCAGCATTTT. Its protein product is CSALQDRGFNQPQHF. The V and J genes are TRBV20-1 and TRBJ1-5, with 9 nucleotides matching TRBD1. With 6 bases clipped from V and 3 bases from J, the junction kept 9 bases outside the gene matches. Germline V CDR1 and CDR2: DFQATT, SNEGSKA (reference sequence). The CDR3 has 15 residues.

This clonotype was observed at least ten times. The rearrangement uses TRBV27 and TRBJ2-7, with D possibly being TRBD2 (5 bases). Germline V gene sequence: CDR1 MNHEY, CDR2 SMNVEV (reference sequence). The V end was cut by 5 bases, the J end by 2 bases, with 16 bases between. The CDR3 contains 15 residues. CDR3 loop: CASSPNGRSPYEQYF. For the CDR3, the DNA is TGTGCCAGCAGTCCCAATGGGAGATCCCCCTACGAGCAGTACTTC.

This clonotype was counted at least ten times. The chain employs TRBV6-1 and TRBJ1-5, with D perhaps TRBD1 (6 bases). The CDR3 is made up of 18 amino acids. CDR1 and CDR2 from the germline V gene are MNHNS and SASEGT. The V and J ends lost 4 bases and 0 bases respectively, with 19 bases between them. As DNA, the CDR3 is TGTGCCAGCAGTGCCCTTGTTCAGGGGTGGGGTAGCAATCAGCCCCAGCATTTT. This sequence encodes CASSALVQGWGSNQPQHF.

In its sample, this clonotype was seen a few times. V is TRBV4-3 and J is TRBJ2-1, with D possibly called TRBD1 or TRBD2 (5 bases each). Germline assignment: CDR1 LGHNA and CDR2 YSLEER. V lost 1 base, J lost 6 bases, and 7 bases lay in between. The CDR3 totals 13 residues. The CDR3 DNA follows: TGCGCCAGCAGCCAAGCGGGGCTCAATGAGCAGTTCTTC. As protein: CASSQAGLNEQFF.

This clonotype has only a few counts. This chain uses TRBV24-1 with TRBJ2-3; TRBD1 matches 9 bases. From germline, CDR1 is KGHDR and CDR2 SFDVKD. J gave up 5 bases and V 5 bases, and 1 base lay outside the gene matches. This CDR3 contains 13 residues. In DNA, the CDR3 is TGTGCCACCAGTGCGACAGGGGGAGATACGCAGTATTTT. It codes for CATSATGGDTQYF.

The chain is built from TRBV30 and TRBJ2-7, with 10 bases fitting TRBD1. V trimming: 0 bases; J trimming: 1 base; junction bases outside the gene matches: 9. CDR3 length: 17 amino acids. Germline V gene sequence: CDR1 GTSNPN, CDR2 SVGIG (reference sequence). The CDR3: CAWSVRQGALKSYEQYF. The DNA for the CDR3 is TGTGCCTGGAGTGTACGACAGGGGGCCTTAAAGTCCTACGAGCAGTACTTC.

This chain connects TRBV4-1 to TRBJ2-7; possible D gene TRBD1, 8 bases. The CDR3 totals 14 residues. Trimming removed 4 bases at V and 6 bases at J, with 16 bases between. Germline V gene sequence: CDR1 MGHRA, CDR2 YSYEKL. CDR3 DNA: TGCGCCAGCAGCCTAGGACAGGGAGGGGTCGAGCAGTACTTC. Amino acids: CASSLGQGGVEQYF.

As for this clonotype: At one end, the junction sequence differs from germline, possibly due to a read error. The CDR3 DNA reads as TGCGCCAGCAGCCAAATCACGGGTGGAAACACCATATATTTT. It yields the protein CASSQITGGNTIYF. This chain links TRBV7-8 with TRBJ1-3; D uncertain. CDR1 SGHVS and CDR2 FQNEAQ come from the germline V gene. This CDR3 region has 14 residues.

This clonotype has at least ten counts. The rearrangement links TRBV12-3 or TRBV12-4 to TRBJ1-1; D uncertain. The CDR3 totals 13 residues. V lost 5 bases and J 4 bases, leaving 11 bases between the germline ends. The CDR3 region is CASSASRSTEAFF. The CDR3 nucleotides read TGTGCCAGCAGTGCGTCCCGGAGCACTGAAGCTTTCTTT.

This clonotype has just a few counts. DNA of the CDR3: TGTGCCAGCAGTTTAGCCGACGGCTACGAGCAGTACTTC. This gives the protein CASSLADGYEQYF. The V and J genes are TRBV27 and TRBJ2-7; the D is unclear. The CDR3 is 13 amino acids. Germline V gives CDR1 MNHEY, CDR2 SMNVEV (reference sequence). Trimming pared 2 bases from V and 3 bases from J, leaving 8 bases between.

The chain is built from TRBV20-1 and TRBJ1-1; 7 bases map to TRBD1. The CDR3 extends over 13 amino acids. Looked up from germline, CDR1 is DFQATT and CDR2 is SNEGSKA (reference sequence). Trimming removed 0 bases from V and 4 bases from J; junction bases left unmatched: 2. CDR3 in DNA: TGCAGTGCTAGAGAAGGGACAGCCACTGAAGCTTTCTTT. This translates into CSAREGTATEAFF.

In this sample, this clonotype turned up many times. The rearrangement joins TRBV5-1 to TRBJ2-2; 8 nucleotides line up with TRBD2. The junction had 4 bases not matched to a gene; V was cut back by 1 base and J by 2 bases. The V gene's germline CDR1 is SGHRS and CDR2 YFSETQ. The CDR3 consists of 16 residues. CDR3 in amino acids: CASSLPLAANTGELFF. The DNA of the CDR3 is TGCGCCAGCAGCTTGCCACTAGCGGCTAACACCGGGGAGCTGTTTTTT.

This clonotype was recorded a few times. The V and J genes are TRBV18 and TRBJ1-2, with unresolved D. The CDR3 covers 14 residues. The germline V gene encodes CDR1 KGHSH and CDR2 LQKENI. Trimming took 0 bases from V and 2 from J, leaving 7 bases between them. CDR3: CASSPPPPNYGYTF. CDR3 in DNA: TGTGCCAGCTCACCACCTCCACCAAACTATGGCTACACCTTC.

This clonotype was recorded at least ten times. The V call is TRBV6-5, the J call TRBJ2-1, with 7 bases lining up with TRBD1. After removal of 8 bases from V and 9 bases from J, the junction contained 13 bases not matched to a gene. The CDR3 is made up of 14 amino acids. Germline CDR1 reads MNHEY; CDR2 reads SVGAGI. CDR3 nucleotide sequence: TGTGCCAGCGTCCGGGACAGCACAATTGGTGAGCAGTTCTTC. Its protein is CASVRDSTIGEQFF.

J is TRBJ2-4 and V is TRBV27, with D tentatively TRBD2 (7 bases). The CDR3 length is 14 residues. Germline loops: CDR1 MNHEY, CDR2 SMNVEV (reference sequence). V lost 3 bases to trimming and J lost 7 bases, with 13 bases between them. This chain's CDR3 is CASSLGGLGNIQYF. The CDR3 DNA follows: TGTGCCAGCAGTTTGGGGGGGCTCGGGAACATTCAGTACTTC.

This clonotype has at least ten counts. The chain uses TRBV2 and TRBJ1-2; 9 positions match TRBD1. This CDR3 contains 15 residues. The ends lost 5 bases at V and 5 bases at J; junction bases unmatched: 9. Germline V gives CDR1 SNHLY, CDR2 FYNNEI. DNA of the CDR3: TGTGCCAGCAGTCTAGCCCGGACAGGGGAGTATGGCTACACCTTC. Residues: CASSLARTGEYGYTF.

This chain joins TRBV29-1 and TRBJ2-7; 9 bases are a match to TRBD2. V lost 0 bases and J lost 5; bases outside the gene matches: 5. In germline, CDR1 is SQVTM, CDR2 ANQGSEA. This CDR3 region has 14 residues. The CDR3 here is CSVEDGTSYHEQYF. As DNA, the CDR3 is TGCAGCGTTGAAGATGGGACTAGCTACCACGAGCAGTACTTC.

In this sample, this clonotype turned up many times. This sequence joins TRBV7-2 and TRBJ2-3; possible D gene TRBD2, 6 bases. The CDR3 covers 15 residues. V was clipped by 3 bases and J by 2 bases, with 12 bases between them. The germline gives CDR1 SGHTA, CDR2 FQGNSA. CDR3 sequence (DNA): TGTGCCAGCAGCTTCACTAGCTCTGACACAGATACGCAGTATTTT. Encoded protein: CASSFTSSDTDTQYF. Filled out from reference TRBV7-2 and TRBJ2-3, the complete variable domain reads GAGVSQSPSNKVTEKGKDVELRCDPISGHTALYWYRQSLGQGLEFLIYFQGNSAPDKSGLPSDRFSAERTGGSVSTLTIQRTQQEDSAVYLCASSFTSSDTDTQYFGPGTRLTVL.

In its sample, this clonotype was seen many times. The rearrangement links TRBV20-1 to TRBJ2-7; no reliable D call. Germline CDR1 is DFQATT and CDR2 is SNEGSKA (reference sequence). The V and J ends lost 3 bases and 0 bases respectively, with 9 bases between them. The CDR3 extends over 13 amino acids. The CDR3 DNA follows: TGCAGTGCTAGTACCGTCACCTCCTACGAGCAGTACTTC. This translates into CSASTVTSYEQYF.

This clonotype was seen at least ten times. The chain links TRBV6-2 or TRBV6-3 to TRBJ1-1; no definite D call. CDR3 length: 17 residues. V dropped 0 bases and J dropped 7 bases, with 21 bases sitting between them. Germline lookup yields CDR1 MNHEY and CDR2 SVGEGT. The CDR3: CASSYSILVGSRDEAFF. The CDR3 nucleotides read TGTGCCAGCAGTTACTCGATTTTGGTTGGGAGCCGCGATGAAGCTTTCTTT.